Below, 10 T cell receptor beta chains from the same sample are listed, as sequenced in a study of T cell responses to AZD1222 COVID-19 vaccine (dated by TCRdb to 2020 to 2022). Library preparation used the immunoSEQ multiplex PCR assay. TCRdb re-hosts the immuneACCESS table, in-frame sequences only. Its copies lack some clones; in the studies checked, an unresolved V gene accounts for under half of them, and the cause for the rest is not known. The sample data list nearly 95,000 clones, and 85% to 90% of these were observed just once. Under 3% of the sample goes to the ten largest clones. In light of the paper, this sample's time point label describes: about 28 days (+/-7) after the second vaccine dose. The material was peripheral blood, obtained 28 days after the second AZD1222 dose. These receptors were obtained from an adult who received the AZD1222 COVID-19 vaccine.

This chain uses TRBV6-2 or TRBV6-3 with TRBJ2-4; either TRBD1 or TRBD2 may fit D (5 bases each). Germline V lookup: CDR1 MNHEY, CDR2 SVGEGT. Trimming pared 4 bases from V and 8 bases from J, leaving 15 bases between. This CDR3 comprises 14 residues. CDR3 residues: CASSSGTKGDIQYF. The CDR3 bases are TGTGCCAGCAGTTCCGGGACGAAGGGTGACATTCAGTACTTC.

The DNA of the CDR3 is TGTGCCTGGAGTATAGGCCTTGCGGAGACCCAGTACTTC. Translation gives CAWSIGLAETQYF. The V call is TRBV30, the J call TRBJ2-5; D uncertain. CDR1 and CDR2 (germline): GTSNPN, SVGIG (reference sequence). The CDR3 spans 13 residues. Between the trimmed V and J ends, which lost 2 bases and 5 bases, there was a span of 12 bases.

The chain recombines TRBV4-3 with TRBJ2-7; 9 bases align to TRBD1. This CDR3 is 15 amino acids long. J was trimmed by 7 bases and V by 0 bases; bases with no gene match: 7. From germline, CDR1 is LGHNA and CDR2 YSLEER. Here the CDR3 reads CASSQEDRGLDEQYF. DNA for the CDR3: TGCGCCAGCAGCCAAGAAGACAGGGGGTTGGATGAGCAGTACTTC.

This chain uses TRBV11-2 with TRBJ1-1, with a weak D call TRBD1 (5 bases). Germline CDR1 reads SGHAT; CDR2 reads FQNNGV. The CDR3 extends over 13 amino acids. The germline V and J ends were trimmed by 5 bases and 1 base, with 8 bases remaining between them. This CDR3 is CASSIQENTEAFF. CDR3 sequence (DNA): TGTGCCAGCAGCATACAGGAGAACACTGAAGCTTTCTTT.

This chain joins TRBV3-1 (or the pseudogene TRBV3-2) and TRBJ1-1; TRBD1 aligns across 7 bases. The length of the CDR3 is 14 residues. CDR1 LGHDT and CDR2 YNNKEL come from the germline V gene (reference sequence). V was pared by 4 bases and J by 0 bases, with 2 bases of the junction left unmatched. The CDR3, as DNA: TGTGCCAGCAGCCTCGGGACAGTGAACACTGAAGCTTTCTTT. It yields the protein CASSLGTVNTEAFF.

The chain has TRBV12-5 and TRBJ2-5; 14 bases fit TRBD2. Trimming took 6 bases from V and 4 from J; bases not matched to a gene: 7. This CDR3 region has 16 residues. CDR1 and CDR2 from the germline V gene are LGHNT and FRNRAP. CDR3 sequence reads: CASGPGTSGSPETQYF. The CDR3 nucleotides read TGTGCTAGTGGCCCAGGGACTAGCGGGAGTCCAGAGACCCAGTACTTC.

J is TRBJ1-6 and V is TRBV7-9; weak D call: TRBD1 (6 bases). Trimming pared 5 bases from V and 10 bases from J, leaving 12 bases between. The V gene's germline CDR1 is SEHNR and CDR2 FQNEAQ (reference sequence). This CDR3 comprises 13 residues. Here the CDR3 DNA reads TGTGCCAGCAGCATCAGGGGAGACTCACCCCTCCACTTT. Translation: CASSIRGDSPLHF. The whole variable domain, remainder taken from reference TRBV7-9 and TRBJ1-6, is DTGVSQNPRHKITKRGQNVTFRCDPISEHNRLYWYRQTLGQGPEFLTYFQNEAQLEKSRLLSDRFSAERPKGSFSTLEIQRTEQGDSAMYLCASSIRGDSPLHFGNGTRLTVT.

The rearrangement joins TRBV7-3 to TRBJ2-2; D is possibly TRBD1 (5 bases). CDR1 is SGHTA and CDR2 is FQGTGA in the germline V gene. V lost 5 bases to trimming and J lost 1 base, with 5 bases between them. The CDR3 extends over 13 amino acids. Here the CDR3 DNA reads TGTGCCAGCAGCACAGGGAACACCGGGGAGCTGTTTTTT. Translation gives CASSTGNTGELFF.

J is TRBJ2-7 and V is TRBV3-1 (or the pseudogene TRBV3-2), with 11 bases fitting TRBD2. The V segment lost 4 bases and the J segment 3 bases; nucleotides outside the gene matches: 8. Germline loops: CDR1 LGHDT, CDR2 YNNKEL (reference sequence). The CDR3 is made up of 16 amino acids. DNA for the CDR3: TGTGCCAGCAGCCCCCAAGGACTAGCGGGCCACTACGAGCAGTACTTC. This codes for CASSPQGLAGHYEQYF.

This clone was counted once. This CDR3 reads CAWSVQSGAPYGYTF. DNA of the CDR3: TGTGCCTGGAGTGTCCAGTCAGGGGCCCCTTATGGCTACACCTTC. The chain carries TRBV30 and TRBJ1-2; D may be TRBD1 (6 bases). The ends were cut back, 0 bases at V and 5 bases at J, with 16 bases in the middle. Germline CDR1 and CDR2: GTSNPN and SVGIG (reference sequence). This CDR3 has 15 residues.